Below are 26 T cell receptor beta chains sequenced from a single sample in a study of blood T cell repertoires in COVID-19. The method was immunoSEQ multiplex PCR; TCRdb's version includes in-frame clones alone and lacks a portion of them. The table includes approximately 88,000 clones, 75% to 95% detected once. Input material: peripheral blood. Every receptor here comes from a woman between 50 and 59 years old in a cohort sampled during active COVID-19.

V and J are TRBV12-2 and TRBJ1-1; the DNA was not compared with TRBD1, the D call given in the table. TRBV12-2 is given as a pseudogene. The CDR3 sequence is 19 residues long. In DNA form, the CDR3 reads TGTGCAAGTCGCTTAGTTTACGGACAGGGAGGTAGGACGAACACTGAAGCTTTCTTT. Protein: CASRLVYGQGGRTNTEAFF.

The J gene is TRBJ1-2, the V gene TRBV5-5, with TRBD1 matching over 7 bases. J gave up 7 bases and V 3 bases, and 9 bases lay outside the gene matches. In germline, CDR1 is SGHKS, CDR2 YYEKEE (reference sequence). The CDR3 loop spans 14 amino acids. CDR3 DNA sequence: TGTGCCAGCAGCTCGACAGGGTGGATTGGTGGCTACACCTTC. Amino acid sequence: CASSSTGWIGGYTF.

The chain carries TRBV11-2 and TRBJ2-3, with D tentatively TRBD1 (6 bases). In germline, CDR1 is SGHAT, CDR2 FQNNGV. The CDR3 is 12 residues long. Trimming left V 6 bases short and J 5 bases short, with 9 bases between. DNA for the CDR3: TGTGCCAGCAGGGCACAGGGAGATACGCAGTATTTT. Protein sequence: CASRAQGDTQYF.

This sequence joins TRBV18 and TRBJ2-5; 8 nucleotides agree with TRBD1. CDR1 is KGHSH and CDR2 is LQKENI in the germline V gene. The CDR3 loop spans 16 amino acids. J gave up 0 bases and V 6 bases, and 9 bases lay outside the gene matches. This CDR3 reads CASSQGQASYQETQYF. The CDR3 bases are TGTGCCAGCTCCCAGGGACAGGCGTCGTACCAAGAGACCCAGTACTTC.

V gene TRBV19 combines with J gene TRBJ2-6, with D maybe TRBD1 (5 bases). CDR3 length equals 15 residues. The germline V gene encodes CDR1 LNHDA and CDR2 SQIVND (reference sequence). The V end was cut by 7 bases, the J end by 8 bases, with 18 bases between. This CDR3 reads CASTPWAGQTNVLTF. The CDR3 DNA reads TGTGCCAGTACCCCGTGGGCAGGGCAAACCAACGTCCTGACTTTC.

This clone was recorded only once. The CDR3 nucleotides read TGTGCCAGCAGTGATAGGGTGAGGGCATCGAGGTATGGCTACACCTTC. This sequence encodes CASSDRVRASRYGYTF. V and J are TRBV25-1 and TRBJ1-2, with D unresolved. In germline, CDR1 is MGHDK, CDR2 SYGVNS. This CDR3 spans 16 amino acids. Trimming stripped 3 bases from V and 5 bases from J, with 19 bases between.

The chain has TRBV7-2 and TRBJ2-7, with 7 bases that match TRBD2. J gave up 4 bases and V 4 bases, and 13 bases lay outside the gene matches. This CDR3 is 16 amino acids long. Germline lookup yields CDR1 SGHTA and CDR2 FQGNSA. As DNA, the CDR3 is TGTGCCAGCAGCTCCCGCGGGGTAGCGGGTAGTTACGAGCAGTACTTC. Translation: CASSSRGVAGSYEQYF.

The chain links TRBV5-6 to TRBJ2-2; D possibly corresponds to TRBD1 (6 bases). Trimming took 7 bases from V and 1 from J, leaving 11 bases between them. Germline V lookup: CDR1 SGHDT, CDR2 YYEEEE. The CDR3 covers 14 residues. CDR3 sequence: CASGGLGNTGELFF. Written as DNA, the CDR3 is TGTGCCAGCGGGGGCTTAGGGAACACCGGGGAGCTGTTTTTT.

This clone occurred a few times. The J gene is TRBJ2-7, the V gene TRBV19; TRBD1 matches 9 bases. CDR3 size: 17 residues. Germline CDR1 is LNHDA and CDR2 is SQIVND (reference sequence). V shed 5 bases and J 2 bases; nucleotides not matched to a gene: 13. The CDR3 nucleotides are TGTGCCAGTAGTCCCACAGCGGGACAGGGAAATCCCTACGAGCAGTACTTC. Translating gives CASSPTAGQGNPYEQYF.

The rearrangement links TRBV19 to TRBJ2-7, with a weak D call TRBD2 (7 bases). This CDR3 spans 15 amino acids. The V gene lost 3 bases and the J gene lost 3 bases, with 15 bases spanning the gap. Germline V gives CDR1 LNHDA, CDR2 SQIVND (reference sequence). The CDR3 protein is CASSITKRDIYEQYF. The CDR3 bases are TGTGCCAGTAGTATTACAAAGCGGGACATCTACGAGCAGTACTTC.

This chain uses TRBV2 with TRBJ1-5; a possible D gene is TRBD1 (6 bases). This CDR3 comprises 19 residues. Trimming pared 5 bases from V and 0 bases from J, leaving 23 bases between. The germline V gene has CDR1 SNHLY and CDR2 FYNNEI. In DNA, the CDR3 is TGTGCCAGCAGTCGAAGCCACACCGGGACAACTTATAGCAATCAGCCCCAGCATTTT. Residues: CASSRSHTGTTYSNQPQHF.

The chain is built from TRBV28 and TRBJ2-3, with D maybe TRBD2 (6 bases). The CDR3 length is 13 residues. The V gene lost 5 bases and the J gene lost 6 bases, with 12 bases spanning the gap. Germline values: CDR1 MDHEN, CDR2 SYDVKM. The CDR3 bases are TGTGCCAGCAGTACCACGGGAGAGGATACGCAGTATTTT. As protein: CASSTTGEDTQYF.

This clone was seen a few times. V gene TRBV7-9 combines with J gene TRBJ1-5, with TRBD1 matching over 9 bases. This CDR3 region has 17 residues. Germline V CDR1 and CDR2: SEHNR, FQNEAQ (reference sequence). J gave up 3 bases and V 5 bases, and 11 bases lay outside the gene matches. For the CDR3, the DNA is TGTGCCAGCAGCCCTCGTCCCGGGACAGGGTTCAATCAGCCCCAGCATTTT. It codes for CASSPRPGTGFNQPQHF.

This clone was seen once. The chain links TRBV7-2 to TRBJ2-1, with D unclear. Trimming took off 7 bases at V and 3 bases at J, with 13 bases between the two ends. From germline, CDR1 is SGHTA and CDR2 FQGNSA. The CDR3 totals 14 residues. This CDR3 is CASTFYADYNEQFF. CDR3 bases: TGTGCCAGCACATTTTACGCGGACTACAATGAGCAGTTCTTC.

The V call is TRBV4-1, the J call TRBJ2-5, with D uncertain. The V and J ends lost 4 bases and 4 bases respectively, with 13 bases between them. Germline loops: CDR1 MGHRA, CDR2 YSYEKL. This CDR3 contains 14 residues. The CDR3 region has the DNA TGCGCCAGCAGCCGCGGTTCGACCCCAGAGACCCAGTACTTC. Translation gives CASSRGSTPETQYF.

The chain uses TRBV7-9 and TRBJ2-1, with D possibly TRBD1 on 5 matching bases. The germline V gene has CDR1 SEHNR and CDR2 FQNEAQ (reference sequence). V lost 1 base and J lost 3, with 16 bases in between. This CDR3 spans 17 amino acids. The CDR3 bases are TGTGCCAGCAGCTTAGGTCGCAGGGTCTCGATCTACAATGAGCAGTTCTTC. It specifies CASSLGRRVSIYNEQFF.

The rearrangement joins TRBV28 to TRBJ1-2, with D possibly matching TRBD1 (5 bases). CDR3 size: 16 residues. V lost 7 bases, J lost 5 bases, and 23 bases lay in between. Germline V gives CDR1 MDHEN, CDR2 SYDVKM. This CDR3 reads CASTQGAARYEYGYTF. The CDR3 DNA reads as TGTGCCAGCACCCAAGGGGCAGCAAGGTACGAATATGGCTACACCTTC.

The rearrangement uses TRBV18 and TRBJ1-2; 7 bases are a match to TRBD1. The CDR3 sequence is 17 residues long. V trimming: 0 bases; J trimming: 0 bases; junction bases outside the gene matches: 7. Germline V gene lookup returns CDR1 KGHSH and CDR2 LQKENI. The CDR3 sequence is CASSPPGDSLSNYGYTF. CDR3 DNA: TGTGCCAGCTCACCACCAGGGGACAGCTTATCTAACTATGGCTACACCTTC.

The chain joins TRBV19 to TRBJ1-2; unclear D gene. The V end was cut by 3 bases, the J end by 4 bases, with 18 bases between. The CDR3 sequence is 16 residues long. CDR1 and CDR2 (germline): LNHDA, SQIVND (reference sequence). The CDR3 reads CASSISEGQRAYGYTF. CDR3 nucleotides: TGTGCCAGTAGTATCTCAGAGGGCCAGCGAGCCTATGGCTACACCTTC.

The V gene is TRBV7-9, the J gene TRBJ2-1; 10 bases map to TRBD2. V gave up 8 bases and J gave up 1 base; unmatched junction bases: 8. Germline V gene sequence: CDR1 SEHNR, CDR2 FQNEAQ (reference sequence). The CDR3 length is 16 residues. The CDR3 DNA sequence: TGTGCCAGCTCTAACCTAGCGGGGGTGTCCTACAATGAGCAGTTCTTC. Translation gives CASSNLAGVSYNEQFF.

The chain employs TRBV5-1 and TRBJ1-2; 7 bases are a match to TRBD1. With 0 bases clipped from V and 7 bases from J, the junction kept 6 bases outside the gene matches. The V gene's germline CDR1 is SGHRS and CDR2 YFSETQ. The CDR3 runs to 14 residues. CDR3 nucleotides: TGCGCCAGCAGCTTGGACCCAGGGGGTGGTGGCTACACCTTC. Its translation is CASSLDPGGGGYTF.

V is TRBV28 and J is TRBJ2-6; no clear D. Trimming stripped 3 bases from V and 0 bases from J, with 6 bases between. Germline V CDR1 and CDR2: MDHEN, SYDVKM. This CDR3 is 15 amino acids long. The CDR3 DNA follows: TGTGCCAGCAGTTTCTACTACTCTGGGGCCAACGTCCTGACTTTC. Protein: CASSFYYSGANVLTF.

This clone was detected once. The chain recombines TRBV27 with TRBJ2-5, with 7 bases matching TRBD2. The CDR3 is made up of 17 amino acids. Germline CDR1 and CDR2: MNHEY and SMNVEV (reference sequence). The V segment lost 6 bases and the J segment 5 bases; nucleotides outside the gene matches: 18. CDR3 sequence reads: CASRRFAGEDRRETQYF. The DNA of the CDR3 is TGTGCCAGCAGGCGATTTGCGGGAGAAGATCGGCGGGAGACCCAGTACTTC.

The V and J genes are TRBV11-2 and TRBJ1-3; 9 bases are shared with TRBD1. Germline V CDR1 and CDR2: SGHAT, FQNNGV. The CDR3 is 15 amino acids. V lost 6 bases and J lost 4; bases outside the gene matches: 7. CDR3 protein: CASSPGQGRGNTIYF. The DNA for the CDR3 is TGTGCCAGCAGTCCGGGACAGGGACGCGGAAACACCATATATTTT.

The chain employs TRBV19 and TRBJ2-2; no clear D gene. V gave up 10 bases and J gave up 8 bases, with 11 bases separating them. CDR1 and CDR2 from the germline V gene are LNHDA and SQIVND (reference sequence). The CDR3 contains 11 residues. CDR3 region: CAISFGGELFF. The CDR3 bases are TGTGCCATTTCCTTCGGGGGGGAGCTGTTTTTT.

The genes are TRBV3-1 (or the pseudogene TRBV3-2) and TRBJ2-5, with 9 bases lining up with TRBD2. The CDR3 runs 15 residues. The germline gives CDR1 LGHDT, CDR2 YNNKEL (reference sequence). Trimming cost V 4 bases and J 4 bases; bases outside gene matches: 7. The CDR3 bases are TGTGCCAGCAGCCCCCTAGCGGGGCCGCTAGAGACCCAGTACTTC. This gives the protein CASSPLAGPLETQYF.